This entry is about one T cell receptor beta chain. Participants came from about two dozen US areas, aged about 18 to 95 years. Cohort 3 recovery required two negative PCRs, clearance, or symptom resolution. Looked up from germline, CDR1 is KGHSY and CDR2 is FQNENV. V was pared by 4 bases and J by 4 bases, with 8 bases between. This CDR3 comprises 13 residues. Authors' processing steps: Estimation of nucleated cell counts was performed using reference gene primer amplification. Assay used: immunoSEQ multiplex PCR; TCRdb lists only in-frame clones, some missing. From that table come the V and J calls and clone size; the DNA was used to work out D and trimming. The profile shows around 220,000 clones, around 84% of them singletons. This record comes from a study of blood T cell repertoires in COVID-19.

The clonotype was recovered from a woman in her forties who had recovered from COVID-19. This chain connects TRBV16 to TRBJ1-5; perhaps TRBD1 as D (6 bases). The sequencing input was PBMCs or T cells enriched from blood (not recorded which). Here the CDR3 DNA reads TGTGCCAGCAGCCCTCAGGGGAATCAGCCCCAGCATTTT. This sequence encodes CASSPQGNQPQHF.